One sample yielded the 24 T cell receptor beta chains listed below, sequenced in a study of blood T cell repertoires in COVID-19 (dated by TCRdb to 2020 to 2022). The method was the immunoSEQ multiplex PCR assay. Held by TCRdb, this immuneACCESS table contains in-frame sequences only and omits some clones. Under half of the omission traces to an unresolved V gene where checked; the cause of the rest is unknown. This sample gives some 300,000 clones in total; about 88% of them show up just once. The top ten hold around 13% of the sample. The sample comprised peripheral blood. All receptors come from a woman between 65 and 79 years old with COVID-19, enrolled during active disease.

This clone was seen a single time. This CDR3 is also generated by other DNA sequences in the sample. The chain combines TRBV30 with TRBJ1-1; the D gene is possibly TRBD1 (6 bases). Trimming cost V 0 bases and J 4 bases, with 9 bases left between them. CDR1 GTSNPN and CDR2 SVGIG come from the germline V gene (reference sequence). The CDR3 length is 13 residues. The CDR3 sequence: CAWSVLQGTEAFF. The CDR3 nucleotides are TGTGCCTGGAGTGTACTACAGGGCACTGAAGCTTTCTTT.

This clone was seen only once. This chain connects TRBV29-1 to TRBJ1-2, with D perhaps matching TRBD1 (6 bases). CDR1 is SQVTM and CDR2 is ANQGSEA in the germline V gene. V lost 1 base and J lost 7, with 10 bases in between. The CDR3 has 12 amino acids. The CDR3 sequence: CSVEVRGSGYTF. For the CDR3, the DNA is TGCAGCGTTGAAGTCAGGGGATCTGGCTACACCTTC.

V and J are TRBV5-1 and TRBJ2-7; TRBD1 matches 9 bases. Germline lookup yields CDR1 SGHRS and CDR2 YFSETQ. With 5 bases clipped from V and 5 bases from J, the junction kept 8 bases outside the gene matches. This CDR3 comprises 14 residues. The CDR3 sequence is CASRRDRARNEQYF. Here the CDR3 DNA reads TGCGCCAGCAGGCGGGACAGGGCACGCAACGAGCAGTACTTC.

There are a few counts of this clone. V and J are TRBV29-1 and TRBJ1-1; D is perhaps TRBD1 (5 bases). This CDR3 is built from 14 residues. With 5 bases removed from V and 0 bases from J, the gap between germline ends came to 13 bases. Germline loops: CDR1 SQVTM, CDR2 ANQGSEA. The chain's CDR3 is CSVRGGILNTEAFF. CDR3 nucleotides: TGCAGCGTTCGTGGGGGGATATTGAACACTGAAGCTTTCTTT.

The V and J genes are TRBV9 and TRBJ2-1; tentative D call: TRBD2 (6 bases). Germline V gene sequence: CDR1 SGDLS, CDR2 YYNGEE. With 0 bases removed from V and 0 bases from J, the gap between germline ends came to 10 bases. The CDR3 totals 16 residues. CDR3 sequence reads: CASSVEAGFSYNEQFF. As DNA, the CDR3 is TGTGCCAGCAGCGTAGAGGCGGGGTTCTCCTACAATGAGCAGTTCTTC. Using reference TRBV9 and TRBJ2-1 for the parts outside the CDR3, the full variable domain is DSGVTQTPKHLITATGQRVTLRCSPRSGDLSVYWYQQSLDQGLQFLIQYYNGEERAKGNILERFSAQQFPDLHSELNLSSLELGDSALYFCASSVEAGFSYNEQFFGPGTRLTVL.

The chain couples TRBV28 to TRBJ2-2; 10 nucleotides agree with TRBD2. Germline-derived CDR1 and CDR2 are MDHEN and SYDVKM. CDR3 length equals 16 residues. Unmatched junction bases numbered 3, after V lost 1 base and J lost 4 bases. CDR3 sequence: CASSLFPSGGTGELFF. The CDR3 DNA reads TGTGCCAGCAGTTTATTCCCTAGCGGGGGCACCGGGGAGCTGTTTTTT.

The J gene is TRBJ1-1, the V gene TRBV28; D might be TRBD1 (5 bases). From germline, CDR1 is MDHEN and CDR2 SYDVKM. Trimming cost V 5 bases and J 11 bases, with 24 bases left between them. This CDR3 is 15 amino acids long. CDR3 nucleotide sequence: TGTGCCAGCAGTCCCCCTGTAGCAGGGACTGGATTGGCTTTCTTT. Translation: CASSPPVAGTGLAFF.

The V and J genes are TRBV1 and TRBJ2-1; TRBD2 was called by the table and not checked on the DNA. TRBV1 is flagged as a pseudogene. The CDR3 consists of 18 residues. The CDR3 spells CTSSQSRILAGGNNEQFF. For the CDR3, the DNA is TGCACCAGCAGCCAATCAAGGATTCTAGCGGGGGGTAACAATGAGCAGTTCTTC.

This chain uses TRBV3-1 (or the pseudogene TRBV3-2) with TRBJ2-1; a possible D gene is TRBD1 (6 bases). The CDR3 totals 17 residues. In germline, CDR1 is LGHDT, CDR2 YNNKEL (reference sequence). V was shortened by 2 bases and J by 6 bases, with 20 bases between the two germline ends. The CDR3 DNA sequence: TGTGCCAGCAGCCAACGTCGTCAGGGGCCCAGAGGCAATGAGCAGTTCTTC. Translated, it gives CASSQRRQGPRGNEQFF.

This clone was recorded once. The rearrangement uses TRBV10-3 and TRBJ1-2; D not certain. Germline lookup yields CDR1 ENHRY and CDR2 SYGVKD. Trimming removed 2 bases from V and 4 bases from J, with 14 bases in between. CDR3 length: 15 residues. CDR3: CAISEPESRAYGYTF. CDR3 nucleotides: TGTGCCATCAGTGAGCCGGAGTCGAGAGCCTATGGCTACACCTTC.

This sequence joins TRBV29-1 and TRBJ2-1; the D gene is possibly TRBD1 (5 bases). Germline V CDR1 and CDR2: SQVTM, ANQGSEA. Trimming took off 2 bases at V and 5 bases at J, with 13 bases between the two ends. CDR3 length: 14 residues. Written as DNA, the CDR3 is TGCAGCGTTGAAACCAGGGTGGGGCACAATGAGCAGTTCTTC. This sequence encodes CSVETRVGHNEQFF.

The chain links TRBV28 to TRBJ2-1, with 8 nucleotides matching TRBD1. After removal of 5 bases from V and 4 bases from J, the junction contained 10 bases not matched to a gene. The CDR3 is 16 amino acids. Germline V gives CDR1 MDHEN, CDR2 SYDVKM. The CDR3 reads CASSPTFQGAYNEQFF. The CDR3 nucleotides are TGTGCCAGCAGTCCCACGTTCCAGGGGGCTTACAATGAGCAGTTCTTC.

The chain recombines TRBV18 with TRBJ2-3, with 10 bases matching TRBD2. V gave up 3 bases and J gave up 2 bases; unmatched junction bases: 5. Germline CDR1 and CDR2: KGHSH and LQKENI. This CDR3 spans 16 amino acids. The CDR3 reads CASSPVAGGLTDTQYF. The CDR3 DNA is TGTGCCAGCTCACCGGTAGCGGGGGGACTCACAGATACGCAGTATTTT.

This clone appeared a single time. The V gene is TRBV12-5, the J gene TRBJ2-7, with 7 positions matching TRBD1. This CDR3 has 11 amino acids. J was trimmed by 6 bases and V by 6 bases; bases with no gene match: 2. CDR1 is LGHNT and CDR2 is FRNRAP in the germline V gene. CDR3 region: CASGHRGEQYF. The CDR3 bases are TGTGCTAGTGGCCACAGGGGCGAGCAGTACTTC.

The chain carries TRBV7-2 and TRBJ2-1; tentative D call: TRBD2 (5 bases). The CDR3 spans 13 residues. The V gene lost 5 bases and the J gene lost 9 bases, with 14 bases spanning the gap. CDR1 and CDR2 from the germline V gene are SGHTA and FQGNSA. CDR3 loop: CASSNLLEGEQFF. The DNA for the CDR3 is TGTGCCAGCAGCAACTTACTAGAGGGTGAGCAGTTCTTC.

The chain combines TRBV11-3 with TRBJ2-7, with 9 bases that match TRBD1. V shed 5 bases, J shed 7 bases, and the junction held 12 bases outside the gene matches. The CDR3 covers 15 residues. Germline CDR1 and CDR2: SGHNT and YENEEA. The CDR3 spells CASSLSGDRAREQYF. The CDR3 DNA is TGTGCCAGCAGCCTATCCGGGGACAGGGCACGAGAGCAGTACTTC.

This chain joins TRBV10-1 and TRBJ1-5, with D possibly matching TRBD1 (5 bases). The CDR3 has 14 amino acids. V was clipped by 5 bases and J by 0 bases, with 8 bases between them. CDR1 is WNHNN, CDR2 SYGVQD, per germline (reference sequence). Here the CDR3 reads CASSQGFSNQPQHF. The CDR3 bases are TGCGCCAGCAGTCAGGGATTTAGCAATCAGCCCCAGCATTTT.

The rearrangement uses TRBV5-4 and TRBJ1-4; D remains ambiguous. V was clipped by 6 bases and J by 8 bases, with 5 bases between them. The CDR3 is made up of 10 amino acids. Germline-derived CDR1 and CDR2 are SGHNT and YYREEE (reference sequence). CDR3 protein: CASKSEKLFF. CDR3 bases: TGTGCCAGCAAAAGCGAAAAACTGTTTTTT.

This chain links TRBV2 with TRBJ2-2; 7 bases are a match to TRBD1. Per the germline V gene, CDR1 is SNHLY and CDR2 is FYNNEI. V lost 6 bases and J lost 6; bases outside the gene matches: 4. The CDR3 is 13 residues long. The CDR3 here is CASSFTGAGELFF. As DNA, the CDR3 is TGTGCCAGCAGCTTCACAGGGGCCGGGGAGCTGTTTTTT.

The chain is built from TRBV7-8 and TRBJ2-7; no definite D call. The CDR3 loop spans 12 amino acids. Between the trimmed V and J ends, which lost 5 bases and 6 bases, there was a span of 11 bases. Germline CDR1 reads SGHVS; CDR2 reads FQNEAQ. CDR3 nucleotide sequence: TGTGCCAGCAGCCACCCCAGTGGCGAGCAGTACTTC. Its translation is CASSHPSGEQYF.

The chain has TRBV2 and TRBJ2-1, with 9 bases fitting TRBD1. The CDR3 loop spans 15 amino acids. Germline CDR1 and CDR2: SNHLY and FYNNEI. Germline trimming cut 6 bases from V and 9 bases from J; bases unmatched to any gene: 12. CDR3 region: CASSFRDRATSEQFF. The CDR3 coding sequence is TGTGCCAGCAGCTTTCGGGACAGGGCAACCAGTGAGCAGTTCTTC.

The rearrangement uses TRBV5-6 and TRBJ2-2, with unresolved D. The CDR3 consists of 13 residues. CDR1 SGHDT and CDR2 YYEEEE come from the germline V gene. The ends were cut back, 0 bases at V and 2 bases at J, with 2 bases in the middle. CDR3 sequence (DNA): TGTGCCAGCAGCTTGGCAAACACCGGGGAGCTGTTTTTT. Translated: CASSLANTGELFF.

The chain combines TRBV5-8 with TRBJ2-3; the match to TRBD2 covers 13 bases. CDR3 length: 15 residues. Trimming took 3 bases from V and 4 from J; bases not matched to a gene: 2. Germline V CDR1 and CDR2: SGHTS, YDEGEE. The CDR3 spells CASSWTSGGADTQYF. The CDR3 DNA reads TGTGCCAGCAGCTGGACTAGCGGGGGTGCAGATACGCAGTATTTT.

This clone appeared once. V usage is TRBV30 and J usage is TRBJ1-2, with D possibly TRBD1 on 5 matching bases. The CDR3 spans 13 residues. Germline lookup yields CDR1 GTSNPN and CDR2 SVGIG (reference sequence). The V end was cut by 2 bases, the J end by 7 bases, with 14 bases between. Written as DNA, the CDR3 is TGTGCCTGGAGTCCCACCGGGACTTCTGGCTACACCTTC. Translated, it gives CAWSPTGTSGYTF.